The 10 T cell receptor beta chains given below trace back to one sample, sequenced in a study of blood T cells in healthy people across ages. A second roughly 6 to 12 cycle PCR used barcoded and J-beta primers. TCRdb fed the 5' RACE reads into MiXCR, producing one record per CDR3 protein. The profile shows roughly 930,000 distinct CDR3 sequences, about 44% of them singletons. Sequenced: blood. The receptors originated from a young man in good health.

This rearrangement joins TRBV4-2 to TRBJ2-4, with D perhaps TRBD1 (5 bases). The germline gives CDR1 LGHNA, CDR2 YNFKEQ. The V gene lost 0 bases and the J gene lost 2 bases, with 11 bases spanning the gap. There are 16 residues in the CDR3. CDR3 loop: CASSQDGAGPKNIQYF. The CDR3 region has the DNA TGTGCCAGCAGCCAAGATGGTGCAGGGCCCAAAAACATTCAGTACTTC.

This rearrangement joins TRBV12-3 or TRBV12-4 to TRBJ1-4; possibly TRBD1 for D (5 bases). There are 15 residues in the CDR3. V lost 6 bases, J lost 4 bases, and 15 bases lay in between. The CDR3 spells CASSPTGALNEKLFF. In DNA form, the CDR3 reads TGTGCCAGCAGCCCCACAGGAGCCCTTAATGAAAAACTGTTTTTT.

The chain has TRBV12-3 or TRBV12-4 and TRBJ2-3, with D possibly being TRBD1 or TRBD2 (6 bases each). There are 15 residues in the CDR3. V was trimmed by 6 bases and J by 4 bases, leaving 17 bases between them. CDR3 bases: TGTGCCAGCAGGGGGGACACCGGGGGACCAGATACGCAGTATTTT. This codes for CASRGDTGGPDTQYF.

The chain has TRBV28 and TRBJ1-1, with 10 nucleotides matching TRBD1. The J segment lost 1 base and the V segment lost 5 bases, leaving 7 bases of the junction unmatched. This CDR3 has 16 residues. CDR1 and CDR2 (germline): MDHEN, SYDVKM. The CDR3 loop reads CASSPGTGVENTEAFF. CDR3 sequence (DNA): TGTGCCAGCAGTCCGGGGACAGGGGTAGAGAACACTGAAGCTTTCTTT. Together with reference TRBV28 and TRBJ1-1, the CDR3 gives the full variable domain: DVKVTQSSRYLVKRTGEKVFLECVQDMDHENMFWYRQDPGLGLRLIYFSYDVKMKEKGDIPEGYSVSREKKERFSLILESASTNQTSMYLCASSPGTGVENTEAFFGQGTRLTVV.

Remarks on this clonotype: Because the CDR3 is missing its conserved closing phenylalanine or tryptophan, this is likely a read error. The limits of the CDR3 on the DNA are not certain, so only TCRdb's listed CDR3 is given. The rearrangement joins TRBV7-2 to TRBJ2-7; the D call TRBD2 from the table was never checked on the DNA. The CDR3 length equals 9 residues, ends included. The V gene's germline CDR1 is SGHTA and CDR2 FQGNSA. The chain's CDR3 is CASSPGLAS.

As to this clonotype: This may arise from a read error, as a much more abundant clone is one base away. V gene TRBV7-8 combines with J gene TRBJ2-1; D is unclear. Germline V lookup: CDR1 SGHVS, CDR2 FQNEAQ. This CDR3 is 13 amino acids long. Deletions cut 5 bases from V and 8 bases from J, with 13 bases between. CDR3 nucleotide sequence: TGTGCCAGCAGCACAGATCGGTACGATGAGCAGTTCTTC. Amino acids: CASSTDRYDEQFF.

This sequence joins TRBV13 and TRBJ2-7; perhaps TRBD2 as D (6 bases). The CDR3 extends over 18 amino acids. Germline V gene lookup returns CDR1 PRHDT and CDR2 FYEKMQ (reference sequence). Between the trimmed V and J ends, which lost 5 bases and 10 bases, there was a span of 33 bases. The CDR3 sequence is CASSPLGQLASFGEAQYF. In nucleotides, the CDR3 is TGTGCCAGCAGCCCTCTGGGCCAACTAGCTAGTTTCGGAGAGGCCCAGTACTTC. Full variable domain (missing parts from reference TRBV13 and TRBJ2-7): AAGVIQSPRHLIKEKRETATLKCYPIPRHDTVYWYQQGPGQDPQFLISFYEKMQSDKGSIPDRFSAQQFSDYHSELNMSSLELGDSALYFCASSPLGQLASFGEAQYFGPGTRLTVT.

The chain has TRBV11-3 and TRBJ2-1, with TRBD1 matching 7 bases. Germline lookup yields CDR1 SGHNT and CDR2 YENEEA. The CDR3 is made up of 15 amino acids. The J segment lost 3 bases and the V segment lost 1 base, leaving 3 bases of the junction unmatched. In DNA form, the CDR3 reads TGTGCCAGCAGCTTAGCACAGGGGAACTACAATGAGCAGTTCTTC. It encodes CASSLAQGNYNEQFF.

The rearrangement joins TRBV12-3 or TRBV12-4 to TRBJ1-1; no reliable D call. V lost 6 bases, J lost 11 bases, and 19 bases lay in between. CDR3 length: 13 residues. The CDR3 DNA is TGTGCCAGCAGGGAGACTCACAGAGGCTTGGCTTTCTTT. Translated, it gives CASRETHRGLAFF.

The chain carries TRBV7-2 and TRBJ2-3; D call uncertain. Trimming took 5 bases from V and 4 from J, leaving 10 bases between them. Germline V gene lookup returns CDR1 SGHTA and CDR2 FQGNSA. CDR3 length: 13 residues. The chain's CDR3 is CASSPARADTQYF. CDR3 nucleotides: TGTGCCAGCAGCCCAGCCCGAGCAGATACGCAGTATTTT.